The T cell receptor (beta chain) described here comes from a study of T cell responses to AZD1222 COVID-19 vaccine. Findings and caveats of the study: Donors were mostly white British, more females; clonal diversity possibly underestimated.

This table comes from immunoSEQ multiplex PCR, and its TCRdb copy is limited to in-frame clones, with some not included. The sample contains roughly 97,000 clones, around nine tenths of which appear only once. In regard to this clone: Its target is unknown.

The receptor was isolated from an adult who received the MenACWY meningococcal vaccine as a control. Sequencing used peripheral blood, obtained 28 days after the second dose of the MenACWY control vaccine.

The CDR3 spells CASSSQGKVGADTQYF. In nucleotides, the CDR3 is TGTGCCAGCAGTTCCCAGGGGAAAGTCGGGGCAGATACGCAGTATTTT. The V call is TRBV27, the J call TRBJ2-3; a weak D match, TRBD1 (6 bases). The CDR3 length is 16 residues. The germline V gene encodes CDR1 MNHEY and CDR2 SMNVEV (reference sequence). The V end lost 4 bases, the J end lost 4 bases, and 18 bases lay between the germline ends.